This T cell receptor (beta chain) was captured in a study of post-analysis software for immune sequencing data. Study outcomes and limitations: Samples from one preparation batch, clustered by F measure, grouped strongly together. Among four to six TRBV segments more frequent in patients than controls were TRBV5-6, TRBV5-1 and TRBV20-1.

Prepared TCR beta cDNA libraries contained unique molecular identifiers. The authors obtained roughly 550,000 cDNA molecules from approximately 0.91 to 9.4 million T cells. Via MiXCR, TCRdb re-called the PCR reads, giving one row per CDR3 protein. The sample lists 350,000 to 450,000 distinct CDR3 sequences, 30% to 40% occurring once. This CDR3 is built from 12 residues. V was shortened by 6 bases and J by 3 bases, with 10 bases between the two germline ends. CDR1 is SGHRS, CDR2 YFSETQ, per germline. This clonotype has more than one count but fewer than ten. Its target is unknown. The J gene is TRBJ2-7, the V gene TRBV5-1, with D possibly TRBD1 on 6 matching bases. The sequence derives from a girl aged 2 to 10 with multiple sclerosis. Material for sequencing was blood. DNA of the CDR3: TGCGCCAGCAAGCACAGGGACTACGAGCAGTACTTC. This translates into CASKHRDYEQYF.